The text below deals with one T cell receptor beta chain. This sample is drawn from a study of blood T cell repertoires in COVID-19. About the study: Some COVID-19 samples were acute and others convalescent; all came from the United States, Italy and Spain. The analysed material was cDNA or gDNA that came from T cells, B-cell-depleted T cells, or PBMCs.

Original handling: Reference gene primer amplification gave estimated nucleated cell counts. The assay was immunoSEQ multiplex PCR, and TCRdb's table has in-frame clones only and misses some. The V and J calls and the clone size are those of that table, but D and trimming were determined from the DNA. This repertoire shows around 620,000 clones, 85% to 90% found once; its top ten account for about 0.24%. The trim removed 0 bases at V and 5 bases at J, leaving 0 bases unmatched. Germline values: CDR1 KGHDR, CDR2 SFDVKD. The CDR3 extends over 16 amino acids. The sample consisted of peripheral blood. The chain is built from TRBV24-1 and TRBJ2-2; 12 nucleotides match TRBD2. The TCR originated in a woman in her late teens or twenties with acute or convalescent COVID-19. The CDR3 nucleotides are TGTGCCACCAGTGATTTGACTAGCGGGGGGACCGGGGAGCTGTTTTTT. Translated: CATSDLTSGGTGELFF.